This is a list of T cell receptor beta chains from one sample in a study of spatial heterogeneity in lung cancer. Each CDR3 protein is one row after TCRdb ran MiXCR on the 5' RACE reads. The sample holds roughly 5,700 distinct CDR3 sequences, approximately 26% seen once. The starting material was lung tumor tissue, obtained at surgery. The receptors originated from a male donor with early-stage non-small cell lung cancer. CDR3s include the opening cysteine and the closing phenylalanine or tryptophan. D genes are given only for firm matches. The size of a clone is reported for some rows only, either as once, few or many, or as a class for expanded clones.

TRBV20-1	many	NA	TRBJ2-5	15	CSAPAGPGGRETQYF	TGCAGTGCTCCCGCCGGGCCGGGGGGCCGGGAGACCCAGTACTTC
TRBV30	NA	TRBD1	TRBJ2-3	15	CAWNYRGLGTDTQYF	TGTGCCTGGAATTACAGGGGGCTGGGCACAGATACGCAGTATTTT
TRBV20-1	medium-sized	TRBD1	TRBJ2-5	12	CSAVRGLETQYF	TGCAGTGCTGTCAGGGGGCTGGAGACCCAGTACTTC
TRBV3-1	NA	TRBD2	TRBJ2-1	15	CASSPDGGLAGEQFF	TGTGCCAGCAGCCCAGATGGGGGACTAGCGGGAGAGCAGTTCTTC
TRBV27	few	NA	TRBJ2-7	15	CASSLRVGSSYEQYF	TGTGCCAGCAGTTTACGGGTCGGGAGCTCCTACGAGCAGTACTTC
TRBV29-1	NA	TRBD2	TRBJ2-1	16	CSVEEPRREDYNEQFF	TGCAGCGTTGAAGAGCCCCGGCGGGAGGACTACAATGAGCAGTTCTTC
TRBV6-5	few	TRBD2	TRBJ2-6	17	CASGAGRVTSGANVLTF	TGTGCCAGCGGGGCGGGGAGGGTAACGTCTGGGGCCAACGTCCTGACTTTC
TRBV6-6	NA	NA	TRBJ2-3	14	CASRGGREADTQYF	TGTGCCAGCAGAGGGGGTAGGGAGGCAGATACGCAGTATTTT
TRBV12-3/TRBV12-4	medium-sized	TRBD2	TRBJ2-3	15	CASRPKAGVTDTQYF	TGTGCCAGCCGCCCCAAGGCGGGAGTGACAGATACGCAGTATTTT
TRBV6-6	many	NA	TRBJ1-5	14	CASKSGDSNQPQHF	TGTGCCAGCAAGTCAGGGGATAGCAATCAGCCCCAGCATTTT
TRBV2	many	NA	TRBJ1-5	14	CASSELDPNQPQHF	TGTGCCAGCAGTGAATTAGACCCCAATCAGCCCCAGCATTTT
TRBV23-1	NA	TRBD2	TRBJ2-5	17	CASSPRRLAGVGETQYF	TGCGCCAGCAGTCCCAGAAGACTAGCGGGAGTCGGAGAGACCCAGTACTTC
TRBV4-3	few	NA	TRBJ2-7	16	CASSQDEGRPSYEQYF	TGCGCCAGCAGCCAAGATGAGGGCAGACCCTCCTACGAGCAGTACTTC
TRBV18	NA	TRBD1	TRBJ2-7	13	CASSRDREYEQYF	TGTGCCAGCTCACGGGACAGGGAGTACGAGCAGTACTTC
TRBV19	medium-sized	NA	TRBJ1-5	17	CASSTIPGQTSNQPQHF	TGTGCCAGTAGTACGATCCCGGGACAAACTAGCAATCAGCCCCAGCATTTT
TRBV11-2	medium-sized	TRBD1	TRBJ2-2	14	CASRGQARTGELFF	TGTGCCAGCAGGGGACAGGCGAGGACCGGGGAGCTGTTTTTT
TRBV18	NA	TRBD1	TRBJ2-1	16	CASSPPPRTGSGEQFF	TGTGCCAGCTCACCCCCCCCGCGGACAGGGTCGGGTGAGCAGTTCTTC
TRBV7-9	medium-sized	NA	TRBJ2-7	13	CASSFGGGDEQYF	TGTGCCAGCAGCTTCGGAGGGGGAGACGAGCAGTACTTC
TRBV7-3	NA	NA	TRBJ2-7	14	CASSLIGGMDEQYF	TGTGCCAGCAGCTTAATCGGTGGGATGGACGAGCAGTACTTC
TRBV9	medium-sized	NA	TRBJ2-2	14	CASSSSPSTGELFF	TGTGCCAGCAGCTCTTCTCCATCCACCGGGGAGCTGTTTTTT
TRBV20-1	once	NA	TRBJ2-7	11	CSALGAGRQYF	TGCAGTGCGCTTGGGGCTGGGCGTCAGTACTTC
TRBV5-1	medium-sized	NA	TRBJ2-5	14	CASSQSDLAETQYF	TGCGCCAGCAGCCAATCGGACTTGGCGGAGACCCAGTACTTC
TRBV28	NA	NA	TRBJ2-1	11	CASSSLEGTFF	TGTGCCAGCAGTTCCTTGGAGGGGACGTTCTTC
TRBV7-2	NA	TRBD2	TRBJ2-3	16	CASSLVQGGAQDTQYF	TGTGCCAGCAGCTTAGTCCAGGGAGGGGCCCAAGATACGCAGTATTTT
TRBV3-1	NA	TRBD2	TRBJ2-1	19	CASSQVPPLLAGGPDEQFF	TGTGCCAGCAGCCAAGTCCCTCCCCTCCTAGCGGGAGGGCCAGATGAGCAGTTCTTC
TRBV20-1	NA	NA	TRBJ2-1	14	CSARPRGVYNEQFF	TGCAGTGCTAGACCAAGGGGGGTCTACAATGAGCAGTTCTTC
TRBV5-1	NA	TRBD2	TRBJ2-6	17	CASSLLRTSSGANVLTF	TGCGCCAGCAGCTTGCTAAGGACTAGCTCTGGGGCCAACGTCCTGACTTTC
TRBV3-1	medium-sized	NA	TRBJ2-1	15	CASSPPDSTWGLQFF	TGTGCCAGCAGCCCCCCGGACAGCACGTGGGGGTTGCAGTTCTTC
TRBV20-1	NA	TRBD1	TRBJ2-7	15	CSARGQGGDPYEQYF	TGCAGTGCTAGAGGTCAAGGGGGCGATCCCTACGAGCAGTACTTC
TRBV11-3	few	NA	TRBJ2-1	14	CASSLRGGNNEQFF	TGTGCCAGCAGCTTGCGGGGAGGTAACAATGAGCAGTTCTTC
TRBV7-8	many	TRBD1	TRBJ2-2	16	CASSLGDSSNTGELFF	TGTGCCAGCAGCTTGGGGGACAGCTCGAACACCGGGGAGCTGTTTTTT
TRBV18	few	NA	TRBJ2-5	12	CASSPPQETQYF	TGTGCCAGCTCACCTCCTCAAGAGACCCAGTACTTC
TRBV20-1	many	NA	TRBJ2-4	12	CSAPQRWDIQYF	TGCAGTGCGCCTCAGAGATGGGACATTCAGTACTTC
TRBV5-6	NA	NA	TRBJ2-3	12	CASSSRTITQYF	TGTGCCAGCAGCTCCCGGACTATTACGCAGTATTTT